This TCR beta chain emerged from a study of siplizumab effects on memory and regulatory T cells. Some clones are missing from TCRdb's copy, which holds only in-frame ones; the method was immunoSEQ multiplex PCR. The sample has 87,000 or so clones; about 87% are singletons. V dropped 3 bases and J dropped 9 bases, with 27 bases sitting between them. Germline CDR1 SGHKS, CDR2 YYEKEE (reference sequence). CDR3 length: 18 residues. This TCR was recovered from a human donor in good health. Input material: CD4+ T cells sorted from blood. This chain links TRBV5-5 with TRBJ2-2; tentatively, D is TRBD1 (6 bases). The CDR3 spells CASSSPPLQGPLRRELFF. The CDR3 DNA reads TGTGCCAGCAGCTCCCCTCCCCTCCAGGGGCCGCTCCGCCGGGAGCTGTTTTTT. Full variable domain (outside the CDR3, taken from reference TRBV5-5 and TRBJ2-2): DAGVTQSPTHLIKTRGQQVTLRCSPISGHKSVSWYQQVLGQGPQFIFQYYEKEERGRGNFPDRFSARQFPNYSSELNVNALLLGDSALYLCASSSPPLQGPLRRELFFGEGSRLTVL.